This T cell receptor (beta chain) was sequenced for a study of OX40 agonist ivuxolimab in advanced cancers. Looking at the study overall: The mean age was about 57 years, ranging from roughly 23 to 79, with approximately 85% of participants male. Partial responses occurred in Three dose-escalation patients, one with hepatocellular carcinoma and two with cutaneous melanoma.

Using immunoSEQ multiplex PCR, the repertoire was profiled, and TCRdb retains in-frame clones only, with some absent. The repertoire holds tens of thousands of clones, approximately 92% seen once, with around 3.4% in the top ten. This CDR3 spans 15 amino acids. The germline V gene encodes CDR1 LGHNA and CDR2 YSLEER. The V end was cut by 1 base, the J end by 6 bases, with 16 bases between. This clone was seen a handful of times. Sequencing used CD4+ or CD8+ T cells sorted from blood, obtained in a trial of the OX40 agonist ivuxolimab. This TCR was sampled from an adult with an advanced solid tumor such as melanoma, head and neck, liver or kidney cancer. The chain has TRBV4-3 and TRBJ2-7; possibly TRBD1 for D (6 bases). CDR3 bases: TGCGCCAGCAGCCAAGTGACAGGTGGAGACGTCGAGCAGTACTTC. Protein product: CASSQVTGGDVEQYF.